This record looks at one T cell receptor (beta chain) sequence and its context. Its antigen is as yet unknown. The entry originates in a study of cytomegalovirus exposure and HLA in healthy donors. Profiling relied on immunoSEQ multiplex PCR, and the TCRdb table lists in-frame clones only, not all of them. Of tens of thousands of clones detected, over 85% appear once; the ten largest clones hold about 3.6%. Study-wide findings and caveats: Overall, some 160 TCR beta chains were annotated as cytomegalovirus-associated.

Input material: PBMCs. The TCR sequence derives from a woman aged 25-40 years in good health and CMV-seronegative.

The chain's CDR3 is CASRRAPAGYTF. In DNA form, the CDR3 reads TGTGCCAGCAGGAGGGCTCCGGCTGGCTACACCTTC. V and J are TRBV2 and TRBJ1-2; D gene uncertain. This CDR3 is built from 12 residues. V was clipped by 6 bases and J by 7 bases, with 12 bases between them. CDR1 and CDR2 (germline): SNHLY, FYNNEI.